Each of the 7 T cell receptor beta chains below was sequenced from the same sample in a study of cytomegalovirus exposure and HLA in healthy donors. PCR employed 60 Vbeta and 13 Jbeta primers. Clones were read by immunoSEQ multiplex PCR, and TCRdb kept only the in-frame ones, dropping some. The sample holds approximately 100,000 clones, approximately 78% seen once. The sequencing input was PBMCs. These receptors all stem from a man aged 40-55 years in good health and CMV-seronegative.

The chain carries TRBV5-1 and TRBJ2-3; 9 nucleotides agree with TRBD2. Germline V gene data show CDR1 as SGHRS and CDR2 as YFSETQ. Unmatched junction bases numbered 12, after V lost 6 bases and J lost 4 bases. The CDR3 covers 16 residues. CDR3 nucleotides: TGCGCCAGCACCCGAGAGGGCGGGGGGGATCCAGATACGCAGTATTTT. It translates to CASTREGGGDPDTQYF.

The chain joins TRBV9 to TRBJ2-2, with 12 bases matching TRBD2. J was trimmed by 6 bases and V by 2 bases; bases with no gene match: 5. The CDR3 totals 16 residues. CDR1 SGDLS and CDR2 YYNGEE come from the germline V gene. The CDR3 sequence: CASSVAGTSGPGELFF. CDR3 in DNA: TGTGCCAGCAGCGTTGCCGGGACTAGCGGGCCCGGGGAGCTGTTTTTT. The full variable domain, rest sourced from reference TRBV9 and TRBJ2-2, is DSGVTQTPKHLITATGQRVTLRCSPRSGDLSVYWYQQSLDQGLQFLIQYYNGEERAKGNILERFSAQQFPDLHSELNLSSLELGDSALYFCASSVAGTSGPGELFFGEGSRLTVL.

This chain uses TRBV9 with TRBJ1-2; the D gene is possibly TRBD1 (5 bases). CDR3 length: 13 amino acids. Trimming cost V 2 bases and J 8 bases, with 13 bases left between them. From germline, CDR1 is SGDLS and CDR2 YYNGEE. The CDR3 protein is CASSVLTGAGYTF. CDR3 nucleotides: TGTGCCAGCAGCGTTCTTACTGGGGCGGGCTACACCTTC. Combining the CDR3 with reference TRBV9 and TRBJ1-2 gives the whole variable domain DSGVTQTPKHLITATGQRVTLRCSPRSGDLSVYWYQQSLDQGLQFLIQYYNGEERAKGNILERFSAQQFPDLHSELNLSSLELGDSALYFCASSVLTGAGYTFGSGTRLTVV.

The chain couples TRBV6-1 to TRBJ1-2, with 8 bases lining up with TRBD1. CDR3 length: 11 amino acids. The germline V gene encodes CDR1 MNHNS and CDR2 SASEGT. The trim removed 7 bases at V and 8 bases at J, leaving 3 bases unmatched. CDR3: CASTGQGGYTF. Here the CDR3 DNA reads TGTGCCAGCACCGGACAGGGCGGCTACACCTTC.

Concerning this clone: Other DNA sequences within the sample encode an identical CDR3. The rearrangement uses TRBV5-1 and TRBJ2-1; a weak D match, TRBD2 (5 bases). This CDR3 region has 14 residues. Trimming left V 2 bases short and J 0 bases short, with 6 bases between. Germline V lookup: CDR1 SGHRS, CDR2 YFSETQ. The CDR3 is CASSLGSSYNEQFF. CDR3 sequence (DNA): TGCGCCAGCAGCTTAGGGAGCTCCTACAATGAGCAGTTCTTC.

This clone was seen a single time. This sequence joins TRBV18 and TRBJ2-7, with 9 positions matching TRBD2. Germline loops: CDR1 KGHSH, CDR2 LQKENI. The CDR3 runs to 15 residues. With 2 bases clipped from V and 3 bases from J, the junction kept 5 bases outside the gene matches. CDR3 sequence (DNA): TGTGCCAGCTCACCAGGGCGGGGGGGCCTCTACGAGCAGTACTTC. It yields the protein CASSPGRGGLYEQYF.

This clone was seen once. The V and J genes are TRBV5-1 and TRBJ1-1; 8 bases line up with TRBD1. This CDR3 is built from 16 residues. Germline values: CDR1 SGHRS, CDR2 YFSETQ. J gave up 0 bases and V 4 bases, and 8 bases lay outside the gene matches. This CDR3 is CASSQTGAAVNTEAFF. As DNA, the CDR3 is TGCGCCAGCAGCCAGACAGGGGCAGCGGTGAACACTGAAGCTTTCTTT.